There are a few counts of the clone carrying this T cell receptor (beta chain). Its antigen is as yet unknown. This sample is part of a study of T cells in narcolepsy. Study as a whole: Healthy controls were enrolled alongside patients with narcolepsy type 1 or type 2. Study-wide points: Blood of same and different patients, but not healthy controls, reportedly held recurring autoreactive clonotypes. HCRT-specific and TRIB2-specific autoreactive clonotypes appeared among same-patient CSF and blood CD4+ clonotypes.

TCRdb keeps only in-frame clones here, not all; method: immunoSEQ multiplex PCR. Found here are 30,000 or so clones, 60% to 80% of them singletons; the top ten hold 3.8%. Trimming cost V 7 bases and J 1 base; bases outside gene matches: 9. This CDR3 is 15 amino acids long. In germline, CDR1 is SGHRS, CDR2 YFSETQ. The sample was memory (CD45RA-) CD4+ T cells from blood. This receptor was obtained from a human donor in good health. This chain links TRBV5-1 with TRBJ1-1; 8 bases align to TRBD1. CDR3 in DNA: TGCGCCAGCTCACAGGGGGGGGCGCGGAACACTGAAGCTTTCTTT. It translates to CASSQGGARNTEAFF.